One and the same sample provided the 25 T cell receptor beta chains below, sequenced in a study of a mutant IDH1 vaccine in newly diagnosed glioma. Assay: immunoSEQ multiplex PCR; the TCRdb copy retains only in-frame clones and omits some. The data show fewer than 75,000 clones, roughly 84% seen once. The time point here: week 11, during vaccination. Topical imiquimod accompanied each vaccine dose, which consisted of 300 ug of mutant IDH1 20-mer peptide. Their recognized antigens are unknown. Material: PBMCs, obtained from a glioma patient whose treatment included an IDH1 peptide vaccine. These TCRs come from a woman between 45 and 60 years old with glioma.

J is TRBJ1-4 and V is TRBV4-3; 7 nucleotides match TRBD1. V shed 1 base, J shed 1 base, and the junction held 0 bases outside the gene matches. The CDR3 spans 15 residues. The V gene's germline CDR1 is LGHNA and CDR2 YSLEER. DNA for the CDR3: TGCGCCAGCAGCCAAGGACAGGGAACTAATGAAAAACTGTTTTTT. As protein: CASSQGQGTNEKLFF.

CDR3 region: CASSPGQTYEQYF. The CDR3 DNA is TGTGCCAGCAGCCCGGGACAGACCTACGAGCAGTACTTC. V gene TRBV7-3 combines with J gene TRBJ2-7, with TRBD1 matching over 7 bases. This CDR3 region has 13 residues. The ends lost 5 bases at V and 2 bases at J; junction bases unmatched: 3. Germline CDR1 and CDR2: SGHTA and FQGTGA.

This clone came up a few times. This chain links TRBV6-5 with TRBJ1-1; D possibly corresponds to TRBD1 (6 bases). The CDR3 consists of 14 residues. Germline CDR1 and CDR2: MNHEY and SVGAGI. The V gene lost 5 bases and the J gene lost 2 bases, with 12 bases spanning the gap. CDR3 coding DNA: TGTGCCAGCAGTCGCACCAGGGGTAACACTGAAGCTTTCTTT. The encoded protein is CASSRTRGNTEAFF.

J is TRBJ2-1 and V is TRBV4-1, with TRBD2 matching 9 bases. The CDR3 runs to 17 residues. Losses at the gene ends were 0 bases for V and 4 bases for J; bases not matched to a gene: 7. Germline V CDR1 and CDR2: MGHRA, YSYEKL. The DNA for the CDR3 is TGCGCCAGCAGCCAAGATTCAGCGGGGGGTCGGTACAATGAGCAGTTCTTC. Translated, it gives CASSQDSAGGRYNEQFF.

The chain employs TRBV7-9 and TRBJ1-3; unclear D gene. V was trimmed by 1 base and J by 3 bases, leaving 7 bases between them. Germline values: CDR1 SEHNR, CDR2 FQNEAQ (reference sequence). This CDR3 is 14 amino acids long. The CDR3 bases are TGTGCCAGCAGCTTAGTAGGGTTTGGAAACACCATATATTTT. It is translated as CASSLVGFGNTIYF.

The DNA for the CDR3 is TGTGCCAGCAGCCCCGGGGTGGGCGTGAGCAATCAGCCCCAGCATTTT. This gives the protein CASSPGVGVSNQPQHF. V and J are TRBV9 and TRBJ1-5; D unresolved. The V gene's germline CDR1 is SGDLS and CDR2 YYNGEE. V was cut by 4 bases and J by 1 base, with 15 bases left in between. This CDR3 spans 16 amino acids.

The genes are TRBV7-2 and TRBJ1-2, with 8 bases identical to TRBD1. V lost 1 base, J lost 4 bases, and 8 bases stayed unmatched. The CDR3 covers 16 residues. Germline-derived CDR1 and CDR2 are SGHTA and FQGNSA. The CDR3 reads CASSLDLDRASYGYTF. CDR3 nucleotide sequence: TGTGCCAGCAGCTTAGATTTGGACAGGGCCTCCTATGGCTACACCTTC.

The chain links TRBV11-2 to TRBJ1-1; D remains unclear. Germline-derived CDR1 and CDR2 are SGHAT and FQNNGV. Trimming cost V 1 base and J 1 base, with 4 bases left between them. There are 13 residues in the CDR3. This CDR3 reads CASSLGGNTEAFF. Here the CDR3 DNA reads TGTGCCAGCAGCTTAGGGGGGAACACTGAAGCTTTCTTT.

The chain recombines TRBV18 with TRBJ1-1, with D tentatively TRBD1 (6 bases). Germline V gene sequence: CDR1 KGHSH, CDR2 LQKENI. The CDR3 has 15 amino acids. V was trimmed by 6 bases and J by 1 base, leaving 15 bases between them. The CDR3 is CASSLTTGGNTEAFF. For the CDR3, the DNA is TGTGCCAGCTCCCTAACGACAGGAGGGAACACTGAAGCTTTCTTT.

In its sample, this clone is medium-sized. This chain uses TRBV7-9 with TRBJ2-2, with a weak D call TRBD2 (6 bases). In germline, CDR1 is SEHNR, CDR2 FQNEAQ (reference sequence). The CDR3 covers 14 residues. Deletions cut 4 bases from V and 6 bases from J, with 12 bases between. The CDR3 coding sequence is TGTGCCAGCAGCTGGGGGGAGAGCGCCGGGGAGCTGTTTTTT. It is translated as CASSWGESAGELFF.

This chain joins TRBV6-1 and TRBJ1-4; 7 nucleotides line up with TRBD1. The V gene end was trimmed by 8 bases and the J gene end by 8 bases; junction bases not matched to a gene: 8. The CDR3 covers 13 residues. Per the germline V gene, CDR1 is MNHNS and CDR2 is SASEGT. CDR3 DNA: TGTGCCAGCCTCGACAGGGCTGGAGAAAAACTGTTTTTT. It specifies CASLDRAGEKLFF.

This chain connects TRBV28 to TRBJ1-5, with 7 nucleotides matching TRBD1. The V gene's germline CDR1 is MDHEN and CDR2 SYDVKM. J gave up 6 bases and V 4 bases, and 12 bases lay outside the gene matches. The CDR3 has 16 amino acids. The CDR3 region has the DNA TGTGCCAGCAGTTACATCAGGGGGGCGAGGATTCAGCCCCAGCATTTT. Translated, it gives CASSYIRGARIQPQHF.

The chain has TRBV5-6 and TRBJ2-1, with 12 nucleotides matching TRBD2. Germline CDR1 reads SGHDT; CDR2 reads YYEEEE. V lost 4 bases, J lost 4 bases, and 9 bases stayed unmatched. The CDR3 is 17 residues long. The CDR3 sequence: CASSPSGGADLYNEQFF. CDR3 DNA: TGTGCCAGCAGCCCTAGCGGGGGGGCCGATCTATACAATGAGCAGTTCTTC.

The rearrangement uses TRBV30 and TRBJ2-7; D call uncertain. Trimming cost V 2 bases and J 11 bases, with 13 bases left between them. Germline V gene lookup returns CDR1 GTSNPN and CDR2 SVGIG (reference sequence). This CDR3 contains 11 residues. The CDR3 loop is CAWSQAEAKYF. The CDR3 region has the DNA TGTGCCTGGAGTCAGGCCGAGGCCAAGTACTTC.

Here the CDR3 DNA reads TGCAGCGTTGTTCCGGGGGCGCGAGGAGATACGCAGTATTTT. Its protein is CSVVPGARGDTQYF. This sequence joins TRBV29-1 and TRBJ2-3; D tentatively fits TRBD1 or TRBD2 (6 bases each). This CDR3 is built from 14 residues. V lost 4 bases, J lost 5 bases, and 16 bases lay in between. From germline, CDR1 is SQVTM and CDR2 ANQGSEA.

The V and J genes are TRBV27 and TRBJ2-1; tentative D call: TRBD1 (6 bases). The V gene's germline CDR1 is MNHEY and CDR2 SMNVEV (reference sequence). This CDR3 contains 13 residues. Trimming cost V 3 bases and J 6 bases, with 9 bases left between them. Here the CDR3 reads CASSLPRGNEQFF. The CDR3 DNA sequence: TGTGCCAGCAGTTTGCCCAGGGGCAATGAGCAGTTCTTC.

This clone was seen once. The chain links TRBV6-6 to TRBJ1-5, with D possibly TRBD1 on 6 matching bases. The CDR3 sequence is 16 residues long. V was shortened by 6 bases and J by 6 bases, with 21 bases between the two germline ends. Germline loops: CDR1 MNHNY, CDR2 SVGAGI (reference sequence). This CDR3 is CASSPPYRGEGQPQHF. The DNA for the CDR3 is TGTGCCAGCAGCCCCCCGTATAGGGGGGAAGGTCAGCCCCAGCATTTT.

This chain connects TRBV5-4 to TRBJ1-2; perhaps TRBD1 as D (6 bases). V was pared by 0 bases and J by 5 bases, with 17 bases between. This CDR3 has 16 residues. The germline gives CDR1 SGHNT, CDR2 YYREEE (reference sequence). The CDR3 nucleotides are TGTGCCAGCAGCTTGGACAGTAGGTCAGGGGAATATGGCTACACCTTC. This codes for CASSLDSRSGEYGYTF.

This sequence joins TRBV2 and TRBJ2-3, with D possibly matching TRBD2 (7 bases). The germline gives CDR1 SNHLY, CDR2 FYNNEI. The V gene lost 7 bases and the J gene lost 2 bases, with 16 bases spanning the gap. The CDR3 sequence is 15 residues long. CDR3 in amino acids: CASTPTGGPTDTQYF. The CDR3 coding sequence is TGTGCCAGCACTCCTACCGGGGGGCCCACAGATACGCAGTATTTT.

This chain connects TRBV28 to TRBJ1-1, with 9 positions matching TRBD1. The germline V gene has CDR1 MDHEN and CDR2 SYDVKM. V was pared by 2 bases and J by 7 bases, with 8 bases of the junction left unmatched. CDR3 length: 15 amino acids. The CDR3 DNA is TGTGCCAGCAGTTTAATAGTCAGGGACAGGGTTGAAGCTTTCTTT. Translating gives CASSLIVRDRVEAFF.

The V call is TRBV7-9, the J call TRBJ2-1; 7 nucleotides agree with TRBD2. Germline values: CDR1 SEHNR, CDR2 FQNEAQ (reference sequence). J lost 6 bases, V lost 3 bases, and 8 bases had no gene match. This CDR3 is 15 amino acids long. As DNA, the CDR3 is TGTGCCAGCAGCTTGGAGACTAGCTTGTCCAATGAGCAGTTCTTC. It codes for CASSLETSLSNEQFF.

The rearrangement joins TRBV6-1 to TRBJ1-1; no reliable D call. The ends were cut back, 2 bases at V and 0 bases at J, with 4 bases in the middle. The length of the CDR3 is 13 residues. From germline, CDR1 is MNHNS and CDR2 SASEGT. CDR3 loop: CASSERLNTEAFF. DNA for the CDR3: TGTGCCAGCAGTGAAAGGTTGAACACTGAAGCTTTCTTT.

The rearrangement uses TRBV5-1 and TRBJ2-2; D ambiguous. The V and J ends lost 2 bases and 3 bases respectively, with 5 bases between them. The length of the CDR3 is 13 residues. Germline V gene data show CDR1 as SGHRS and CDR2 as YFSETQ. The DNA of the CDR3 is TGCGCCAGCAGCTTTGGGGACACCGGGGAGCTGTTTTTT. It yields the protein CASSFGDTGELFF.

The chain has TRBV5-4 and TRBJ1-2, with D possibly TRBD1 on 5 matching bases. This CDR3 spans 15 amino acids. Germline CDR1 SGHNT, CDR2 YYREEE (reference sequence). The ends were cut back, 0 bases at V and 4 bases at J, with 13 bases in the middle. The CDR3 DNA reads TGTGCCAGCAGCTTGGAGGACGGGGGAGCCTATGGCTACACCTTC. This gives the protein CASSLEDGGAYGYTF.

J is TRBJ1-1 and V is TRBV7-9; D uncertain. CDR3 length: 13 amino acids. Trimming took off 5 bases at V and 1 base at J, with 8 bases between the two ends. Germline CDR1 reads SEHNR; CDR2 reads FQNEAQ (reference sequence). For the CDR3, the DNA is TGTGCCAGCAGCCCCAGGTCGAACACTGAAGCTTTCTTT. Its translation: CASSPRSNTEAFF.